The sequence of this T cell receptor (beta chain) was determined in a study of response to subunit inactivated influenza vaccine. Study results and caveats: It was suggested by the authors that few new T cells are recruited by each seasonal influenza vaccination.

About this clonotype: What it binds is not known.

V was shortened by 7 bases and J by 1 base, with 17 bases between the two germline ends. The CDR3 is 16 residues long. The germline V gene encodes CDR1 MNHEY and CDR2 SVGEGT. TCRdb called the RT-PCR reads again in MiXCR, with one record for every CDR3 protein. The table has about 500,000 distinct CDR3 sequences, 10% to 15% seen once. This rearrangement joins TRBV6-2 or TRBV6-3 to TRBJ2-1; maybe TRBD2 (5 bases). The sequence came from a man between 50 and 59 years old who received an inactivated influenza vaccine. Material: PBMCs from blood, obtained roughly 48 days after vaccination. The CDR3, as DNA: TGTGCCAGCACCGAAGGGTCGGGGAAATCCTACAATGAGCAGTTCTTC. Residues: CASTEGSGKSYNEQFF.